A selection of T cell receptor beta chains follows, all from one sample in a study of T-cell memory formation after mild COVID-19. TCRdb analysed the 5' RACE reads with MiXCR anew, one entry per CDR3 protein. The sample consists of around 470,000 distinct CDR3 sequences, approximately 20% of them appearing once. Material for sequencing was PBMCs or a T cell subset sorted from them (not recorded which). The receptors come from an adult woman who had mild COVID-19 (a few samples of this study predate the infection). Cell type and time point are not known. Each CDR3 is given with its conserved first and last residue. D genes are given only for firm matches. Not every row has a clone size; where given, it reads once, few, many or a size class.

D gene,J gene,V gene,clone size,CDR3 DNA,CDR3 protein
NA,TRBJ1-2,TRBV5-1,many,TGCGCCAGCAGCTTGGGGGGCGACAGCATCAACTATGGCTACACCTTC,CASSLGGDSINYGYTF
NA,TRBJ2-5,TRBV12-3/TRBV12-4,NA,TGTGCCAGCAGTTTCGGGATTGTGGAGACCCAGTACTTC,CASSFGIVETQYF
TRBD2,TRBJ2-2,TRBV5-5,NA,TGTGCCAGCAGCCAGGGGACTAGTCGCACCGGGGAGCTGTTTTTT,CASSQGTSRTGELFF
NA,TRBJ1-5,TRBV19,few,TGTGCCAGTAGTACAAACTTTCAGCCCCAGCATTTT,CASSTNFQPQHF
NA,TRBJ2-3,TRBV29-1,few,TGCAGCGTCTCAAAGGCCCCGCAGGGTTCTGGGCAAGATACGCAGTATTTT,CSVSKAPQGSGQDTQYF
TRBD2,TRBJ2-1,TRBV24-1,NA,TGTGCCACCAGTGATACCGGGACTAGCGTCTACAATGAGCAGTTCTTC,CATSDTGTSVYNEQFF
TRBD1,TRBJ2-7,TRBV7-9,NA,TGTGCCAGCAGCTTAGCCCAGGGGGCTATTTACGAGCAGTACTTC,CASSLAQGAIYEQYF
NA,TRBJ1-5,TRBV19,NA,TGTGCCAGTAGTATACCCCCGACTAGGGGATGGGATCAGCCCCAGCATTTT,CASSIPPTRGWDQPQHF
NA,TRBJ1-2,TRBV5-1,NA,TGCGCCAGCAGCTTGGATGTGGCCACGAGAACCTACACCTTC,CASSLDVATRTYTF
NA,TRBJ2-2,TRBV7-6,few,TGTGCCAGCAGCTTAGTACCTAGCCGGCTGGGCACCGGGGAGCTGTTTTTT,CASSLVPSRLGTGELFF
TRBD1,TRBJ2-1,TRBV2,few,TGTGCCAGCAGTCAGGACAGGCTTTCGAGAAATGAGCAGTTCTTC,CASSQDRLSRNEQFF
TRBD1,TRBJ1-5,TRBV2,few,TGTGCCAGCAGTGTAGGGACAGGGAATCAGCCCCAGCATTTT,CASSVGTGNQPQHF
NA,TRBJ2-1,TRBV6-5,NA,TGTGCCAGCAGCTCAGGATCAAGCTCCTACAATGAGCAGTTCTTC,CASSSGSSSYNEQFF
TRBD1,TRBJ2-1,TRBV5-6,NA,TGTGCCAGCAGCTTCGAGGGGGCGGTAAATGAGCAGTTCTTC,CASSFEGAVNEQFF
TRBD2,TRBJ2-5,TRBV7-9,few,TGTGCCAGCAGATCGACTAGCGAGGTGGCCCAGTACTTC,CASRSTSEVAQYF
NA,TRBJ2-3,TRBV24-1,few,TGTGCCACCAGTGAAAGGCCGGCAGATACGCAGTATTTT,CATSERPADTQYF
TRBD1,TRBJ2-4,TRBV5-1,many,TGCGCCAGCAGCCCTACGACAGGGCAAAACATTCAGTACTTC,CASSPTTGQNIQYF
TRBD1,TRBJ2-7,TRBV29-1,few,TGCAGCGTTGGAGTCCCGACAGGGGGATACGAGCAGTACTTC,CSVGVPTGGYEQYF
TRBD1,TRBJ2-1,TRBV20-1,NA,TGCAGTGCTAGAGAGTCAGGGGGCTGGGAGCAGTTCTTC,CSARESGGWEQFF
NA,TRBJ2-3,TRBV24-1,few,TGTGCCACCAGTGATTTTGGGACACACACAGATACGCAGTATTTT,CATSDFGTHTDTQYF